These 27 T cell receptor beta chains came from one sample sequenced in a study of graft-versus-host responses after intestinal transplantation. Assay used: immunoSEQ multiplex PCR; TCRdb lists only in-frame clones, some missing. The sample records approximately 54,000 clones, 75% to 95% being singletons. The sequences come from PBMCs, collected 650 to 680 days after intestinal transplant. The receptors shown here come from a human patient who received an intestinal transplant, so some T cells may come from the graft donor.

V is TRBV5-1 and J is TRBJ1-4, with D perhaps matching TRBD1 (5 bases). Trimming pared 4 bases from V and 4 bases from J, leaving 20 bases between. Germline V gene sequence: CDR1 SGHRS, CDR2 YFSETQ. The CDR3 runs 17 residues. CDR3 nucleotide sequence: TGCGCCAGCAGCCCCGGGGCCCTAAGCGCCCTTAATGAAAAACTGTTTTTT. This sequence encodes CASSPGALSALNEKLFF.

The chain carries TRBV6-6 and TRBJ1-5; 7 nucleotides line up with TRBD1. V was clipped by 5 bases and J by 2 bases; unmatched bases: 9. Looked up from germline, CDR1 is MNHNY and CDR2 is SVGAGI (reference sequence). This CDR3 has 16 amino acids. CDR3 DNA sequence: TGTGCCAGCAGTCCCTCGACAGGGATGGGCAATCAGCCCCAGCATTTT. Its protein product is CASSPSTGMGNQPQHF.

The genes are TRBV7-9 and TRBJ1-6; D uncertain. V shed 6 bases and J shed 8 bases, with 14 bases lying between them. The CDR3 is 14 residues long. Germline CDR1 is SEHNR and CDR2 is FQNEAQ (reference sequence). The CDR3 loop reads CASRQQAQYSPLHF. The CDR3, as DNA: TGTGCCAGCAGACAGCAGGCACAGTATTCACCCCTCCACTTT.

The rearrangement links TRBV19 to TRBJ1-1, with TRBD1 as a possible D gene (6 bases). The CDR3 runs 13 residues. Trimming stripped 5 bases from V and 7 bases from J, with 14 bases between. Germline CDR1 reads LNHDA; CDR2 reads SQIVND (reference sequence). CDR3 amino acids: CASSGGHAIEAFF. CDR3 bases: TGTGCCAGTAGTGGGGGACACGCGATTGAAGCTTTCTTT.

This sequence joins TRBV7-9 and TRBJ2-5; D uncertain. Deletions cut 1 base from V and 2 bases from J, with 8 bases between. Germline V gene sequence: CDR1 SEHNR, CDR2 FQNEAQ (reference sequence). The CDR3 is 14 amino acids. The CDR3 DNA reads as TGTGCCAGCAGCTTAGGGAATGTTCAAGAGACCCAGTACTTC. Translation gives CASSLGNVQETQYF.

The chain links TRBV6-5 to TRBJ1-2; D is ambiguous. Germline V gene data show CDR1 as MNHEY and CDR2 as SVGAGI. V lost 2 bases, J lost 4 bases, and 14 bases lay in between. This CDR3 is built from 15 residues. The CDR3 DNA follows: TGTGCCAGCAGTTACGCGGAGGGAAGGAGCTATGGCTACACCTTC. Translated, it gives CASSYAEGRSYGYTF.

This rearrangement joins TRBV11-2 to TRBJ2-7; D possibly corresponds to TRBD1 (6 bases). Germline V gene data show CDR1 as SGHAT and CDR2 as FQNNGV. The CDR3 contains 14 residues. Trimming left V 2 bases short and J 3 bases short, with 11 bases between. The CDR3 DNA is TGTGCCAGCAGCTTACCAGGGGCCCTCTACGAGCAGTACTTC. Its translation is CASSLPGALYEQYF.

V is TRBV10-1 and J is TRBJ1-1; D gene unclear. The germline V and J ends were trimmed by 6 bases and 1 base, with 12 bases remaining between them. The CDR3 length is 14 residues. Germline CDR1 reads WNHNN; CDR2 reads SYGVQD (reference sequence). The CDR3: CASSPGPTNTEAFF. CDR3 in DNA: TGCGCCAGCAGCCCCGGACCCACGAACACTGAAGCTTTCTTT.

The V and J genes are TRBV30 and TRBJ1-2, with D possibly being TRBD1 (5 bases). This CDR3 comprises 12 residues. Germline CDR1 and CDR2: GTSNPN and SVGIG (reference sequence). Trimming pared 4 bases from V and 4 bases from J, leaving 10 bases between. CDR3 DNA sequence: TGTGCCTGGACCACAGGTATCTATGGCTACACCTTC. This sequence encodes CAWTTGIYGYTF.

V gene TRBV5-1 combines with J gene TRBJ1-2, with D possibly TRBD1 on 5 matching bases. The length of the CDR3 is 14 residues. The germline CDR1 and CDR2 sequences are SGHRS and YFSETQ. V lost 9 bases, J lost 5 bases, and 20 bases lay in between. CDR3 nucleotides: TGCGCCACCAGACCTTCGGGACCTCTATATGGCTACACCTTC. It codes for CATRPSGPLYGYTF.

This clone was observed a single time. V gene TRBV18 combines with J gene TRBJ1-1; 7 bases line up with TRBD1. This CDR3 comprises 17 residues. Germline V lookup: CDR1 KGHSH, CDR2 LQKENI. J gave up 10 bases and V 2 bases, and 19 bases lay outside the gene matches. In DNA form, the CDR3 reads TGTGCCAGCTCACCAAGGGCTACAGGGGATGGGTTCGGGGGAGCTTTCTTT. Translating it yields CASSPRATGDGFGGAFF.

The rearrangement joins TRBV10-3 to TRBJ2-2; a possible D gene is TRBD2 (7 bases). Trimming stripped 0 bases from V and 3 bases from J, with 17 bases between. Per germline, CDR1 ENHRY and CDR2 SYGVKD. CDR3 length: 18 amino acids. In DNA form, the CDR3 reads TGTGCCATCAGTGAGTCGTGGGGGGGGCCTCGGCACACCGGGGAGCTGTTTTTT. Amino acid sequence: CAISESWGGPRHTGELFF.

The chain joins TRBV11-2 to TRBJ1-1; D perhaps matches TRBD1 (6 bases). This CDR3 region has 15 residues. The germline V and J ends were trimmed by 2 bases and 4 bases, with 14 bases remaining between them. Per the germline V gene, CDR1 is SGHAT and CDR2 is FQNNGV. The chain's CDR3 is CASSLYGGDTTEAFF. CDR3 nucleotides: TGTGCCAGCAGCTTATATGGAGGGGACACCACTGAAGCTTTCTTT.

This clone was seen a single time. The CDR3 DNA is TGTGCCAGCAGCTCAAGACAAACTGGAAACACCATATATTTT. This sequence encodes CASSSRQTGNTIYF. The rearrangement links TRBV7-6 to TRBJ1-3; D gene ambiguous. Trimming cost V 4 bases and J 2 bases, with 9 bases left between them. The CDR3 is made up of 14 amino acids. Germline CDR1 reads SGHVS; CDR2 reads FNYEAQ. Full variable domain (outside the CDR3, taken from reference TRBV7-6 and TRBJ1-3): GAGVSQSPRYKVTKRGQDVALRCDPISGHVSLYWYRQALGQGPEFLTYFNYEAQQDKSGLPNDRFSAERPEGSISTLTIQRTEQRDSAMYRCASSSRQTGNTIYFGEGSWLTVV.

The chain is built from TRBV6-5 and TRBJ2-4, with a weak D call TRBD2 (5 bases). CDR1 is MNHEY, CDR2 SVGAGI, per germline. This CDR3 is 14 amino acids long. Trimming removed 2 bases at V and 3 bases at J, with 8 bases between. The CDR3 loop reads CASSYEEVKNIQYF. In DNA, the CDR3 is TGTGCCAGCAGTTACGAGGAGGTCAAAAACATTCAGTACTTC.

The gene calls are TRBV10-1 and TRBJ2-2, with D tentatively TRBD2 (5 bases). Per germline, CDR1 WNHNN and CDR2 SYGVQD (reference sequence). The CDR3 has 14 residues. V dropped 3 bases and J dropped 7 bases, with 12 bases sitting between them. CDR3 nucleotide sequence: TGCGCCAGCAGTGAAATTAGACGGGGCGGGGAGCTGTTTTTT. It codes for CASSEIRRGGELFF.

The chain joins TRBV6-6 to TRBJ2-1; maybe TRBD1 (6 bases). V was clipped by 5 bases and J by 0 bases, with 14 bases between them. The CDR3 spans 16 residues. The germline V gene encodes CDR1 MNHNY and CDR2 SVGAGI (reference sequence). CDR3 nucleotides: TGTGCCAGCAGTCGCACAGGGATGGGCTCCTACAATGAGCAGTTCTTC. Its protein product is CASSRTGMGSYNEQFF.

This chain joins TRBV5-1 and TRBJ1-2; a weak D match, TRBD1 (6 bases). V gave up 4 bases and J gave up 5 bases, with 15 bases separating them. The CDR3 is made up of 14 amino acids. The germline CDR1 and CDR2 sequences are SGHRS and YFSETQ. The DNA for the CDR3 is TGCGCCAGCAGCCTTCGGACAGCAACTTATGGCTACACCTTC. This gives the protein CASSLRTATYGYTF.

The rearrangement links TRBV19 to TRBJ2-2, with a weak D call TRBD2 (6 bases). This CDR3 comprises 13 residues. Germline CDR1 is LNHDA and CDR2 is SQIVND (reference sequence). Trimming cost V 10 bases and J 2 bases, with 11 bases left between them. In nucleotides, the CDR3 is TGTGCCACAACGGACTATAACACCGGGGAGCTGTTTTTT. As protein: CATTDYNTGELFF.

The table lists this clone with a count of one. The chain combines TRBV27 with TRBJ1-1; D perhaps matches TRBD1 (6 bases). CDR3 length equals 17 residues. Germline-derived CDR1 and CDR2 are MNHEY and SMNVEV (reference sequence). The V end was cut by 5 bases, the J end by 0 bases, with 19 bases between. The CDR3 sequence is CASSIFGTLSMNTEAFF. In DNA, the CDR3 is TGTGCCAGCAGTATCTTCGGGACACTGAGCATGAACACTGAAGCTTTCTTT.

The chain is built from TRBV18 and TRBJ2-3; possibly TRBD2 for D (6 bases). V gave up 3 bases and J gave up 6 bases, with 7 bases separating them. Germline CDR1 reads KGHSH; CDR2 reads LQKENI. The CDR3 runs to 12 residues. The CDR3 DNA is TGTGCCAGCTCACCCCTAGCGGATACGCAGTATTTT. This gives the protein CASSPLADTQYF.

The chain combines TRBV6-5 with TRBJ1-2; possibly TRBD1 for D (6 bases). Trimming pared 2 bases from V and 7 bases from J, leaving 11 bases between. CDR1 and CDR2 from the germline V gene are MNHEY and SVGAGI. The CDR3 runs to 13 residues. CDR3 nucleotide sequence: TGTGCCAGCAGTTACCAACAGGGTACTGGCTACACCTTC. Amino acid sequence: CASSYQQGTGYTF.

The V call is TRBV15, the J call TRBJ2-5; D call uncertain. The CDR3 is 14 amino acids. The germline CDR1 and CDR2 sequences are LNHNV and YYDKDF (reference sequence). Trimming removed 5 bases from V and 4 bases from J, with 14 bases in between. This CDR3 reads CATSPLLDGETQYF. The CDR3 coding sequence is TGTGCCACCAGCCCCCTTTTAGACGGAGAGACCCAGTACTTC.

The CDR3 protein is CASSLDRVGRQPQHF. DNA of the CDR3: TGTGCCAGCAGCCTGGACAGGGTGGGAAGGCAGCCCCAGCATTTT. The chain employs TRBV2 and TRBJ1-5; 8 bases fit TRBD1. The CDR3 loop spans 15 amino acids. Germline V gives CDR1 SNHLY, CDR2 FYNNEI. V trimming: 6 bases; J trimming: 7 bases; junction bases outside the gene matches: 11. The full variable domain, with the rest looked up from reference TRBV2 and TRBJ1-5, is EPEVTQTPSHQVTQMGQEVILRCVPISNHLYFYWYRQILGQKVEFLVSFYNNEISEKSEIFDDQFSVERPDGSNFTLKIRSTKLEDSAMYFCASSLDRVGRQPQHFGDGTRLSIL.

The V call is TRBV5-1, the J call TRBJ2-6; maybe TRBD1 (5 bases). Trimming removed 0 bases from V and 4 bases from J, with 8 bases in between. Germline assignment: CDR1 SGHRS and CDR2 YFSETQ. CDR3 size: 15 residues. The CDR3 sequence is CASSLEQAGANVLTF. In DNA, the CDR3 is TGCGCCAGCAGCTTGGAACAGGCCGGGGCCAACGTCCTGACTTTC.

The V call is TRBV7-9, the J call TRBJ2-1; D call uncertain. Germline loops: CDR1 SEHNR, CDR2 FQNEAQ (reference sequence). Trimming removed 5 bases from V and 6 bases from J, with 8 bases in between. This CDR3 is 12 amino acids long. CDR3: CASSLSVNEQFF. The CDR3 bases are TGTGCCAGCAGCCTTTCGGTCAATGAGCAGTTCTTC. Supplemented by reference TRBV7-9 and TRBJ2-1, the full variable domain reads DTGVSQNPRHKITKRGQNVTFRCDPISEHNRLYWYRQTLGQGPEFLTYFQNEAQLEKSRLLSDRFSAERPKGSFSTLEIQRTEQGDSAMYLCASSLSVNEQFFGPGTRLTVL.

This chain links TRBV6-6 with TRBJ1-1; D might be TRBD1 (6 bases). Per germline, CDR1 MNHNY and CDR2 SVGAGI (reference sequence). Trimming cost V 6 bases and J 0 bases, with 14 bases left between them. This CDR3 spans 15 amino acids. The CDR3 loop reads CASSPGTWLNTEAFF. The CDR3 nucleotides are TGTGCCAGCAGCCCCGGGACATGGTTGAACACTGAAGCTTTCTTT.